This record covers a single TCR beta chain. Clones were sequenced by immunoSEQ multiplex PCR, and TCRdb holds only the in-frame ones, with some missing. The table records some 1,400,000 clones, approximately 96% of them present only once. V lost 2 bases, J lost 2 bases, and 11 bases lay in between. In germline, CDR1 is SGDLS, CDR2 YYNGEE. The CDR3 runs 15 residues. These data come from a study of shared clonotypes between healthy human individuals. Those who donated were healthy HIV-negative adults, with no recent acute infections or vaccinations reported. The study separated CD4+ cells into CD45RA+ naive and CD45RA-negative memory subsets.

The chain carries TRBV9 and TRBJ1-3, with D maybe TRBD1 (6 bases). This receptor was obtained from a man in his thirties or forties in good health. The sample was naive CD4+ T cells sorted from blood. This sample's subset: CD45RA+ positively selected. Here the CDR3 DNA reads TGTGCCAGCAGCGTCGGACAGCTACCTGGAAACACCATATATTTT. Protein sequence: CASSVGQLPGNTIYF.